The 10 T cell receptor beta chains reported below all come from one sample, sequenced in a study of blood T cell repertoires in COVID-19. Method: immunoSEQ multiplex PCR; TCRdb's copy keeps in-frame clones and lacks some. The sample includes 30,000 to 35,000 clones, approximately 84% seen only once; the top ten take about 3%. Sequencing used peripheral blood. The receptor source for this set is a man between 65 and 85 years old with COVID-19, enrolled during active disease.

The chain links TRBV28 to TRBJ2-1, with 8 bases identical to TRBD2. Trimming at V came to 7 bases and at J to 6 bases, leaving 11 bases not matched to a gene. The CDR3 spans 15 residues. The germline V gene encodes CDR1 MDHEN and CDR2 SYDVKM. The DNA of the CDR3 is TGTGCCAGCATTGCAGCGGGAGTGAGGTCCAATGAGCAGTTCTTC. Translation: CASIAAGVRSNEQFF.

The chain is built from TRBV11-1 and TRBJ2-1; possible D gene TRBD2, 5 bases. The CDR3 extends over 14 amino acids. Looked up from germline, CDR1 is SGHAT and CDR2 is FQDESV (reference sequence). V lost 1 base, J lost 6 bases, and 10 bases lay in between. The CDR3 sequence: CASSLVGSSNEQFF. For the CDR3, the DNA is TGTGCCAGCAGCTTAGTGGGGAGTAGCAATGAGCAGTTCTTC.

The chain joins TRBV3-1 (or the pseudogene TRBV3-2) to TRBJ1-4; D unresolved. V dropped 8 bases and J dropped 6 bases, with 13 bases sitting between them. The germline V gene encodes CDR1 LGHDT and CDR2 YNNKEL (reference sequence). This CDR3 has 13 residues. The CDR3 region has the DNA TGTGCCAGCTCCGCGAGGAGAGATGAAAAACTGTTTTTT. This sequence encodes CASSARRDEKLFF.

The chain joins TRBV19 to TRBJ2-1, with D unclear. The germline CDR1 and CDR2 sequences are LNHDA and SQIVND (reference sequence). CDR3 length: 11 amino acids. Trimming took off 5 bases at V and 4 bases at J, with 3 bases between the two ends. This CDR3 is CASSSYNEQFF. In DNA form, the CDR3 reads TGTGCCAGTAGTTCATACAATGAGCAGTTCTTC.

This clone was detected only once. The rearrangement joins TRBV14 to TRBJ2-1; D uncertain. This CDR3 has 17 amino acids. Germline lookup yields CDR1 SGHDN and CDR2 FVKESK. The ends were cut back, 0 bases at V and 0 bases at J, with 12 bases in the middle. In DNA form, the CDR3 reads TGTGCCAGCAGCCAAGATAGAAGCACTCTCTCCTACAATGAGCAGTTCTTC. Residues: CASSQDRSTLSYNEQFF.

The CDR3 DNA follows: TGTGCCAGTAGTACGACTACCACCCAAGAGACCCAGTACTTC. Amino acids: CASSTTTTQETQYF. The V call is TRBV19, the J call TRBJ2-5, with a possible D match to TRBD2 (5 bases). Trimming removed 4 bases from V and 1 base from J, with 10 bases in between. The CDR3 contains 14 residues. Germline V gene data show CDR1 as LNHDA and CDR2 as SQIVND (reference sequence).

The V call is TRBV27, the J call TRBJ2-3, with 7 bases that match TRBD2. Trimming cost V 6 bases and J 1 base; bases outside gene matches: 4. Germline CDR1 is MNHEY and CDR2 is SMNVEV (reference sequence). The CDR3 runs to 14 residues. CDR3 region: CASRGLVRTDTQYF. Written as DNA, the CDR3 is TGTGCCAGCAGAGGACTAGTCCGCACAGATACGCAGTATTTT.

The rearrangement joins TRBV5-1 to TRBJ2-1; 7 bases agree with TRBD2. The junction had 5 bases not matched to a gene; V was cut back by 3 bases and J by 8 bases. CDR3 length: 13 amino acids. Germline CDR1 and CDR2: SGHRS and YFSETQ. The CDR3, as DNA: TGCGCCAGCAGCTATGGGGGAGGGGATGAGCAGTTCTTC. It encodes CASSYGGGDEQFF.

This chain joins TRBV7-3 and TRBJ1-5; D is possibly TRBD1 (5 bases). The CDR3 sequence is 19 residues long. With 3 bases removed from V and 6 bases from J, the gap between germline ends came to 27 bases. CDR1 is SGHTA, CDR2 FQGTGA, per germline. CDR3 residues: CASSLALKGDSGSGQPQHF. For the CDR3, the DNA is TGTGCCAGCAGCTTGGCCCTAAAAGGTGACAGTGGCTCGGGTCAGCCCCAGCATTTT. The variable domain in full, completed from reference TRBV7-3 and TRBJ1-5, reads GAGVSQTPSNKVTEKGKYVELRCDPISGHTALYWYRQSLGQGPEFLIYFQGTGAADDSGLPNDRFFAVRPEGSVSTLKIQRTERGDSAVYLCASSLALKGDSGSGQPQHFGDGTRLSIL.

The gene calls are TRBV27 and TRBJ1-5, with 9 positions matching TRBD1. Germline loops: CDR1 MNHEY, CDR2 SMNVEV (reference sequence). With V trimmed by 9 bases and J by 7 bases, 13 bases remained unmatched. CDR3 length: 15 residues. The DNA of the CDR3 is TGTGCCAGTAAATCCGGGACAGGGCCAACCCAGCCCCAGCATTTT. This codes for CASKSGTGPTQPQHF.